The clone carrying this TCR beta chain has just a few counts. Its antigen remains unidentified. TCR beta sequencing was performed on blood CD8+ and CD4+ T cells. These data come from a study of CD8 T cells in Susac syndrome. Study-wide results and limits: Regarding the TCR sequencing and HLA analysis, the study admitted that a relatively small number of individuals were involved.

Random hexamers were used to reverse transcribe about 0.45 to 1 ug of RNA. Using its own MiXCR run on the immunoSEQ multiplex PCR reads, TCRdb lists one record per CDR3 protein. Altogether approximately 120,000 distinct CDR3 sequences are present, about 93% being singletons, with the ten largest covering over 0.2%. From germline, CDR1 is MGHRA and CDR2 YSYEKL. The ends were cut back, 0 bases at V and 4 bases at J, with 16 bases in the middle. The CDR3 contains 17 residues. J is TRBJ2-1 and V is TRBV4-1; tentatively, D is TRBD1 (6 bases). The receptor comes from a human donor with multiple sclerosis. The specimen was CD8+ T cells from PBMCs. As DNA, the CDR3 is TGCGCCAGCAGCCAAGAACAGGGAGCCCGACCTTACAATGAGCAGTTCTTC. Protein product: CASSQEQGARPYNEQFF.